This record covers a single T cell receptor (beta chain). As originally analysed: Reference gene primers were amplified, and this amplification served to estimate nucleated cell counts. TCRdb keeps only in-frame clones here, not all; method: immunoSEQ multiplex PCR. The V and J calls and clone size are taken from that table; D and trimming were inferred from the DNA. This table holds more than 65,000 clones, about 70% found once. This record comes from a study of blood T cell repertoires in COVID-19. About the research overall: Samples came from the United States, Italy and Spain, spanning acute and convalescent COVID-19. The analysed material was cDNA or gDNA that came from T cells, B-cell-depleted T cells, or PBMCs.

Germline V gene data show CDR1 as LNHDA and CDR2 as SQIVND (reference sequence). This CDR3 spans 17 amino acids. V shed 3 bases and J shed 0 bases, with 15 bases lying between them. The TCR comes from a woman older than 75 with active or convalescent COVID-19. V is TRBV19 and J is TRBJ1-5, with TRBD1 as a possible D gene (6 bases). Sequencing was carried out using peripheral blood. CDR3 region: CASSMVPGTNSNQPQHF. Here the CDR3 DNA reads TGTGCCAGTAGTATGGTTCCCGGGACAAATAGCAATCAGCCCCAGCATTTT.